One and the same sample provided the 20 T cell receptor beta chains below, sequenced in a study of Ad26.COV2.S vaccination and SARS-CoV-2 variants. Libraries were prepared by immunoSEQ multiplex PCR; TCRdb keeps only in-frame clonotypes and omits some of them. The sample consists of a few hundred thousand clones, about 83% of them appearing once. Treatment defined: roughly 19 received Ad26.COV2.S at low or high dose, single or two shots; about five received placebo; per-sample allocation not given. The samples date from day 63 after the first vaccine or placebo injection. The starting material was peripheral blood, obtained in a trial of Ad26.COV2.S vaccine versus placebo. The source of these receptors is a person aged 18-60 years who received the Ad26.COV2.S COVID-19 vaccine or a placebo.

The chain is built from TRBV24-1 and TRBJ2-1; D is possibly TRBD1 (5 bases). This CDR3 comprises 15 residues. The V and J ends lost 7 bases and 2 bases respectively, with 14 bases between them. Germline CDR1 reads KGHDR; CDR2 reads SFDVKD. The chain's CDR3 is CATSSQATPYNEQFF. The CDR3 nucleotides read TGTGCCACCAGCTCACAGGCGACCCCCTACAATGAGCAGTTCTTC.

DNA of the CDR3: TGTGCCAGTGACAGTAACTATGGCTACACCTTC. Its protein is CASDSNYGYTF. This sequence joins TRBV19 and TRBJ1-2, with a tentative D call TRBD1 (5 bases). V lost 8 bases and J lost 1, with 5 bases in between. Germline lookup yields CDR1 LNHDA and CDR2 SQIVND (reference sequence). This CDR3 is built from 11 residues.

The chain employs TRBV6-6 and TRBJ2-1, with 7 bases aligning to TRBD2. With V trimmed by 7 bases and J by 6 bases, 6 bases remained unmatched. The CDR3 extends over 13 amino acids. The germline CDR1 and CDR2 sequences are MNHNY and SVGAGI (reference sequence). CDR3 amino acids: CASTGLTPNEQFF. CDR3 DNA sequence: TGTGCCAGCACGGGACTAACTCCCAATGAGCAGTTCTTC.

On this clone: Distinct nucleotide sequences in the sample also encode this CDR3. The chain employs TRBV5-1 and TRBJ2-3; D is unresolved. The CDR3 has 13 amino acids. CDR1 and CDR2 from the germline V gene are SGHRS and YFSETQ. The ends were cut back, 0 bases at V and 1 base at J, with 3 bases in the middle. Here the CDR3 reads CASSLEGTDTQYF. The CDR3 bases are TGCGCCAGCAGCTTGGAGGGCACAGATACGCAGTATTTT.

Only a few counts were recorded for this clone. V gene TRBV6-1 combines with J gene TRBJ1-1, with D possibly TRBD1 on 6 matching bases. This CDR3 spans 14 amino acids. The germline V gene has CDR1 MNHNS and CDR2 SASEGT. V dropped 2 bases and J dropped 3 bases, with 10 bases sitting between them. CDR3 protein: CASSEQGRDTEAFF. The DNA for the CDR3 is TGTGCCAGCAGTGAACAGGGGCGGGACACTGAAGCTTTCTTT.

The J gene is TRBJ1-3, the V gene TRBV7-6, with a possible D match to TRBD1 (5 bases). In germline, CDR1 is SGHVS, CDR2 FNYEAQ. The V end was cut by 5 bases, the J end by 0 bases, with 20 bases between. The CDR3 sequence is 18 residues long. Here the CDR3 reads CASSNPPGDLSSGNTIYF. CDR3 coding DNA: TGTGCCAGCAGCAACCCACCGGGGGACCTGAGCTCTGGAAACACCATATATTTT.

This clone was detected only once. The chain carries TRBV19 and TRBJ1-1, with a weak D call TRBD1 (6 bases). The CDR3 runs 15 residues. V was trimmed by 6 bases and J by 4 bases, leaving 18 bases between them. Germline-derived CDR1 and CDR2 are LNHDA and SQIVND (reference sequence). The CDR3 reads CASRATTGSVTEAFF. The CDR3 coding sequence is TGTGCCAGTAGGGCGACTACAGGGTCCGTCACTGAAGCTTTCTTT.

This clone was recorded once. The gene calls are TRBV12-3 or TRBV12-4 and TRBJ2-7, with TRBD1 matching over 7 bases. The CDR3 runs to 13 residues. V was pared by 8 bases and J by 3 bases, with 7 bases of the junction left unmatched. CDR3 nucleotide sequence: TGTGCCAGCGACGCCAGGGGGTTCTACGAGCAGTACTTC. Translation: CASDARGFYEQYF.

The V gene is TRBV19, the J gene TRBJ2-1; a possible D gene is TRBD1 (6 bases). CDR3 length equals 14 residues. Looked up from germline, CDR1 is LNHDA and CDR2 is SQIVND (reference sequence). Trimming pared 5 bases from V and 5 bases from J, leaving 13 bases between. CDR3 bases: TGTGCCAGTAGTTATGGGACACTGAACAATGAGCAGTTCTTC. It is translated as CASSYGTLNNEQFF.

The J gene is TRBJ2-1, the V gene TRBV18, with 9 bases aligning to TRBD2. Germline values: CDR1 KGHSH, CDR2 LQKENI. Losses at the gene ends were 0 bases for V and 4 bases for J; bases not matched to a gene: 4. The CDR3 loop spans 16 amino acids. In DNA, the CDR3 is TGTGCCAGCTCACCACCGTCGCTAGCGGGGTACAATGAGCAGTTCTTC. Its translation: CASSPPSLAGYNEQFF.

The rearrangement joins TRBV27 to TRBJ2-3, with D maybe TRBD1 (5 bases). V was pared by 5 bases and J by 1 base, with 13 bases between. Germline V gene data show CDR1 as MNHEY and CDR2 as SMNVEV (reference sequence). The CDR3 length is 15 residues. The CDR3 bases are TGTGCCAGCAGTCCCTGGGGCGAGCGCACAGATACGCAGTATTTT. Translated, it gives CASSPWGERTDTQYF.

The chain is built from TRBV6-5 and TRBJ2-2; unclear D gene. The V end was cut by 0 bases, the J end by 6 bases, with 8 bases between. CDR3 length: 14 amino acids. Germline loops: CDR1 MNHEY, CDR2 SVGAGI. The CDR3 DNA reads as TGTGCCAGCAGTTACTCTAGAGAACCCGGGGAGCTGTTTTTT. Encoded protein: CASSYSREPGELFF.

This clone has at least ten counts. V usage is TRBV23-1 and J usage is TRBJ1-5; 8 positions match TRBD1. TRBV23-1 is treated as an ORF (open reading frame) with a function not yet certain. The J segment lost 0 bases and the V segment lost 4 bases, leaving 14 bases of the junction unmatched. This CDR3 comprises 19 residues. CDR3 sequence: CASSLSLAGGNYSNQPQHF. CDR3 nucleotide sequence: TGCGCCAGCAGTCTCTCCCTAGCAGGGGGCAATTATAGCAATCAGCCCCAGCATTTT.

The chain carries TRBV30 and TRBJ1-4; the match to TRBD1 covers 7 bases. The CDR3 spans 13 residues. Germline CDR1 GTSNPN, CDR2 SVGIG (reference sequence). The V segment lost 1 base and the J segment 7 bases; nucleotides outside the gene matches: 3. In DNA, the CDR3 is TGTGCCTGGAGTGCACAGGGGAGTGAAAAACTGTTTTTT. Translation gives CAWSAQGSEKLFF.

The chain combines TRBV5-1 with TRBJ2-5, with D unresolved. Trimming took off 5 bases at V and 1 base at J, with 12 bases between the two ends. This CDR3 has 14 amino acids. In germline, CDR1 is SGHRS, CDR2 YFSETQ. DNA of the CDR3: TGCGCCAGCAGTATGGGCTCTAGCCAAGAGACCCAGTACTTC. As protein: CASSMGSSQETQYF.

In nucleotides, the CDR3 is TGTGCCAGCAGCCGCTCTGGCTCAGATACGCAGTATTTT. Translated, it gives CASSRSGSDTQYF. The J gene is TRBJ2-3, the V gene TRBV14; D gene unclear. The CDR3 totals 13 residues. Trimming took off 4 bases at V and 4 bases at J, with 9 bases between the two ends. Germline V gene sequence: CDR1 SGHDN, CDR2 FVKESK.

The rearrangement joins TRBV6-5 to TRBJ2-7, with D unresolved. Germline V gene sequence: CDR1 MNHEY, CDR2 SVGAGI. Trimming left V 6 bases short and J 4 bases short, with 7 bases between. The CDR3 loop spans 11 amino acids. CDR3 nucleotides: TGTGCCAGCAGGATGGGGTACGAGCAGTACTTC. It translates to CASRMGYEQYF.

The rearrangement links TRBV5-1 to TRBJ1-4, with D unresolved. V dropped 1 base and J dropped 2 bases, with 27 bases sitting between them. In germline, CDR1 is SGHRS, CDR2 YFSETQ. CDR3 length: 21 residues. CDR3 DNA: TGCGCCAGCAGCTTGTTAAGCAAGAAGCGGGGTAGGGCGGGCACTAATGAAAAACTGTTTTTT. Amino acid sequence: CASSLLSKKRGRAGTNEKLFF.

The chain joins TRBV24-1 to TRBJ2-3; D possibly corresponds to TRBD2 (5 bases). Per germline, CDR1 KGHDR and CDR2 SFDVKD. V lost 4 bases to trimming and J lost 9 bases, with 7 bases between them. The CDR3 spans 11 residues. The DNA of the CDR3 is TGTGCCACCAGTGACCGGGGAACGCAGTATTTT. Translating gives CATSDRGTQYF.

The chain combines TRBV6-5 with TRBJ1-2; the D gene is possibly TRBD1 (6 bases). Germline V CDR1 and CDR2: MNHEY, SVGAGI. The CDR3 covers 16 residues. Trimming removed 2 bases at V and 4 bases at J, with 17 bases between. The CDR3 reads CASSYDSRGSSYGYTF. Here the CDR3 DNA reads TGTGCCAGCAGTTACGATTCCAGGGGCTCGAGCTATGGCTACACCTTC.